This T cell receptor (beta chain) derives from a study of T cells in Graves' hyperthyroidism and ophthalmopathy. RNA transcripts provided the source from which TCR beta CDR3 regions were amplified. An initial round of RT-PCR targeting the TCR CDR3 relied on the HTBI primer set. Each CDR3 protein is one row after TCRdb ran MiXCR on the multiplex PCR reads. The repertoire holds about 180,000 distinct CDR3 sequences, about 15% seen once, with 25% to 30% in the top ten. Many counts were recorded for this clonotype. Antigen specificity is unknown. The germline CDR1 and CDR2 sequences are MDHEN and SYDVKM. The CDR3 has 15 amino acids. V lost 3 bases to trimming and J lost 4 bases, with 15 bases between them. Using 10 ml of fresh peripheral blood, PBMCs were prepared. Study conclusions and caveats: Most thyroid clonotypes expanded above 0.001 were also detected in blood. Prediction of ophthalmopathy progression came a median roughly 6.7 months pre-onset.

Input material: blood. The J gene is TRBJ1-2, the V gene TRBV28; D remains ambiguous. The source is a woman between 45 and 65 years old with Graves' hyperthyroidism. The CDR3 nucleotides read TGTGCCAGCAGTTTTGTCAGGAACTTGGGCTATGGCTACACCTTC. It codes for CASSFVRNLGYGYTF.